This section outlines one T cell receptor (beta chain) sequence together with its context. The data were obtained in a study of blood T cell repertoires in COVID-19. V was pared by 9 bases and J by 1 base, with 9 bases between. Germline CDR1 and CDR2: SNHLY and FYNNEI. CDR3 size: 13 residues. Method: immunoSEQ multiplex PCR; TCRdb's copy keeps in-frame clones and lacks some. This sample has a few hundred thousand clones, with nearly 90% found just once. Sequenced sample: peripheral blood. The TCR originated in a woman aged 35 to 49 with COVID-19, enrolled during active disease. The chain joins TRBV2 to TRBJ1-4; a weak D match, TRBD1 (5 bases). The CDR3, as DNA: TGTGCCAGTATGGGGGGAACTAATGAAAAACTGTTTTTT. Its translation is CASMGGTNEKLFF. The full variable domain, completed using reference TRBV2 and TRBJ1-4, is EPEVTQTPSHQVTQMGQEVILRCVPISNHLYFYWYRQILGQKVEFLVSFYNNEISEKSEIFDDQFSVERPDGSNFTLKIRSTKLEDSAMYFCASMGGTNEKLFFGSGTQLSVL.